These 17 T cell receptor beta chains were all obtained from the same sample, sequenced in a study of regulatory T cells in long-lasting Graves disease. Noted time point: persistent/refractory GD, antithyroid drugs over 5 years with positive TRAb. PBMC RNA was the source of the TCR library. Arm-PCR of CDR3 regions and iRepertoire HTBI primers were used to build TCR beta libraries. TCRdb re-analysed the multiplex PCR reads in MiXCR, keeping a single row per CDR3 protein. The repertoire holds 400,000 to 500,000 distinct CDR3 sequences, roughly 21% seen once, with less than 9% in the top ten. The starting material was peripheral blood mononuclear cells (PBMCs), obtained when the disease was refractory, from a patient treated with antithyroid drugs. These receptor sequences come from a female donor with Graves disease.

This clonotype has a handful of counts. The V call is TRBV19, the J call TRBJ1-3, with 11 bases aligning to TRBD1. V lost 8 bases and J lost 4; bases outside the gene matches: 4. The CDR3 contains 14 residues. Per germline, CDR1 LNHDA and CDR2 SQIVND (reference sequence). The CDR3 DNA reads TGTGCCAGTGGACAGGGGGCATTCGGAAACACCATATATTTT. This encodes CASGQGAFGNTIYF.

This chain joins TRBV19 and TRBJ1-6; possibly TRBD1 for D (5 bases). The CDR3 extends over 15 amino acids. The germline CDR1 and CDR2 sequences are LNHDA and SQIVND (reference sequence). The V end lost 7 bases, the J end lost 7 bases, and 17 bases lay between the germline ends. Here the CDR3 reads CASKSTGTKNSPLHF. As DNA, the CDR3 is TGTGCCAGTAAATCAACCGGGACCAAAAATTCACCCCTCCACTTT.

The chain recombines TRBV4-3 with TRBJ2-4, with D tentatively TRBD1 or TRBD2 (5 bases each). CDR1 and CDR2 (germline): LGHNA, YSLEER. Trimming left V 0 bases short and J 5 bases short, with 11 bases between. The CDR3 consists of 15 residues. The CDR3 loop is CASSQDTGLENIQYF. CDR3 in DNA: TGCGCCAGCAGCCAAGATACGGGGCTTGAAAACATTCAGTACTTC.

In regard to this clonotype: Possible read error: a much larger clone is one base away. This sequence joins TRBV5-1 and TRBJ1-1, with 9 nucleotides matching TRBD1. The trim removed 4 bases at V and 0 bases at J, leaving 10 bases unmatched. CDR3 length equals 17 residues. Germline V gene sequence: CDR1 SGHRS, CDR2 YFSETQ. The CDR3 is CASSEPTGGRMNTEAFF. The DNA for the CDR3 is TGCGCCAGCAGCGAGCCGACAGGGGGGAGGATGAACACTGAAGCTTTCTTT.

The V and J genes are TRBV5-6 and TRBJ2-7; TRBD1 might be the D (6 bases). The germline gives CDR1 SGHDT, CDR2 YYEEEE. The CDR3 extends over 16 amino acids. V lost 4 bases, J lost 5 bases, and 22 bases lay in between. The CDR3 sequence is CASSQGVGQGTHEQYF. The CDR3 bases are TGTGCCAGCAGCCAAGGGGTGGGGCAGGGGACCCACGAGCAGTACTTC.

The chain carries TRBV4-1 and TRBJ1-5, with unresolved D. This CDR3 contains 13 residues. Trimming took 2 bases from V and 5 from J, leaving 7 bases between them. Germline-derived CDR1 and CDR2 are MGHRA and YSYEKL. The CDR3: CASSQHTDQPQHF. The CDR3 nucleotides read TGCGCCAGCAGCCAACACACGGATCAGCCCCAGCATTTT.

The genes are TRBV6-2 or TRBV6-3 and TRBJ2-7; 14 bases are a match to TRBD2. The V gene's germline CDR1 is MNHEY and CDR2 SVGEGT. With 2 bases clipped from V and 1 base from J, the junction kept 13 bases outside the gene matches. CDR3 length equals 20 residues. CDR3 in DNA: TGTGCCAGCAGTTACCAAACCCCCGGACTAGCGGGAGGCTTTTCCTACGAGCAGTACTTC. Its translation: CASSYQTPGLAGGFSYEQYF.

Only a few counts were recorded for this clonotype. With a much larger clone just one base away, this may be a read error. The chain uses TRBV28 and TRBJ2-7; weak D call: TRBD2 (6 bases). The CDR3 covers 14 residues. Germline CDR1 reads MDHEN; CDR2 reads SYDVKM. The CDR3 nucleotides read TGTGCCGGCAGTCCCGTGGGGGGCTCCTACGAGCAGTACTTC. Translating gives CAGSPVGGSYEQYF.

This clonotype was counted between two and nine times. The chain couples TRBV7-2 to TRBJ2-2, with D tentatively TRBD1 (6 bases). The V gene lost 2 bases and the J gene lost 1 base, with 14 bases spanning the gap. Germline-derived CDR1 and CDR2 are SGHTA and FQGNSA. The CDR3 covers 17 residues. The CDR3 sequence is CASSLSLARGNTGELFF. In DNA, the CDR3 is TGTGCCAGCAGCTTAAGTTTGGCCAGGGGGAACACCGGGGAGCTGTTTTTT.

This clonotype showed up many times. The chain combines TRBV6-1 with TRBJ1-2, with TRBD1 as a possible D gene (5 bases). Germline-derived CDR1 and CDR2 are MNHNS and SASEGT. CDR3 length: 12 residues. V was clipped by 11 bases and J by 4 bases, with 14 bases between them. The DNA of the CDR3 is TGTGCCGTATCGAACGGGGGCTATGGCTACACCTTC. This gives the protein CAVSNGGYGYTF.

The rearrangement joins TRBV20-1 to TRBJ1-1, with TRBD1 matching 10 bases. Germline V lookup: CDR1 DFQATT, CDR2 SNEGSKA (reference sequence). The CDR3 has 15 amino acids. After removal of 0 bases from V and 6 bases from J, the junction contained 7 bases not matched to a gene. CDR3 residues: CSARDQTGGKPEAFF. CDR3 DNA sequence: TGCAGTGCTAGAGATCAGACAGGGGGCAAGCCTGAAGCTTTCTTT.

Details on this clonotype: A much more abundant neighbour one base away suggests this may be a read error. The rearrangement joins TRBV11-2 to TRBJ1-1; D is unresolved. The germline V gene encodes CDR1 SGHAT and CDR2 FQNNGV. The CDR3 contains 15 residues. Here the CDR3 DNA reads TGTGCCGGCAGTGCCCTTTATGGGCGTAACACTGAAGCTTTCTTT. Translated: CAGSALYGRNTEAFF.

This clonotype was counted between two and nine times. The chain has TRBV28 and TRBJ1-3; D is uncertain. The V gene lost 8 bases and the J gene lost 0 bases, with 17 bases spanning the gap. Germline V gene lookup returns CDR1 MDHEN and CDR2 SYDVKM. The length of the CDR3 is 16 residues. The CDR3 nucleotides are TGTGCCAGCGTGGGCAGCCCTACTTTCTCTGGAAACACCATATATTTT. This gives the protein CASVGSPTFSGNTIYF.

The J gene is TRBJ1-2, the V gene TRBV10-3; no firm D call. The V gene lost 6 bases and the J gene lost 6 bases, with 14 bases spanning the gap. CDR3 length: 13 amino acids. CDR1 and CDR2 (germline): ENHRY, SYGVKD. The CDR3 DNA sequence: TGTGCCATCAGACCTACGGAGACCAATGGCTACACCTTC. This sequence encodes CAIRPTETNGYTF.

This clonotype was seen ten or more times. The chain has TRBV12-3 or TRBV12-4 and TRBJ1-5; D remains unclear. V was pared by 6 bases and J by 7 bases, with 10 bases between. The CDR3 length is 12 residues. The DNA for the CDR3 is TGTGCCAGCAGCCCTGACCAACAGCCCCAGCATTTT. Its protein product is CASSPDQQPQHF.

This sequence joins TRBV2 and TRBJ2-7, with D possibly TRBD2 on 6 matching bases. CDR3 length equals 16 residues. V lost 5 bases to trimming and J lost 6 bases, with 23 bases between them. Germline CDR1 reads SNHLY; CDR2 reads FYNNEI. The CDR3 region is CASSLNLSGTFREQYF. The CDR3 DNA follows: TGTGCCAGCAGTTTAAACCTCTCCGGGACTTTTCGCGAGCAGTACTTC.

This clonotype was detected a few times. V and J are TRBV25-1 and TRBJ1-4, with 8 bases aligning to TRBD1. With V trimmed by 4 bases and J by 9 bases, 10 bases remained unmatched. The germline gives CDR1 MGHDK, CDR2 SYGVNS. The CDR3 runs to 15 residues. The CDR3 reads CASSGTGWLMQKLFF. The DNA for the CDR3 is TGTGCCAGCAGTGGGACAGGGTGGTTGATGCAAAAACTGTTTTTT. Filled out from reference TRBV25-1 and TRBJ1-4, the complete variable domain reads EADIYQTPRYLVIGTGKKITLECSQTMGHDKMYWYQQDPGMELHLIHYSYGVNSTEKGDLSSESTVSRIRTEHFPLTLESARPSHTSQYLCASSGTGWLMQKLFFGSGTQLSVL.